The rows below give T cell receptor beta chains drawn from one sample of a study of human T cells and chemical hapten exposure. Via MiXCR, TCRdb re-called the 5' RACE reads, giving one row per CDR3 protein. The data contain under 85,000 distinct CDR3 sequences, roughly 8.4% of them seen just once; the ten biggest clones take up about 2.1%. These receptors all come from a male donor in good health. The CDR3 runs from the conserved cysteine through the conserved F or W. A D gene is named only where the DNA matches it firmly. A clone size is listed for some rows: how often the clone was seen (once, few, many), or a class if it is expanded.

TGTGCCAGCAGCCAAGGACTTCTAGCTTTCTTT | CASSQGLLAFF | NA | TRBJ1-1 | NA | TRBV14
TGTGCCAGTAGTATAACCCCGGGACAGGGACTGAATACGCAGTATTTT | CASSITPGQGLNTQYF | NA | TRBJ2-3 | TRBD1 | TRBV19
TGCAGCGTTGGTCGGGACAGGGGGCAAGAGCAGTACTTC | CSVGRDRGQEQYF | many | TRBJ2-7 | TRBD1 | TRBV29-1
TGTGCCAGTAGTACCCTCTCCCTTCGAGAAAGCGGGAGGGCCTGGGGGGAGCTGTTTTTT | CASSTLSLRESGRAWGELFF | NA | TRBJ2-2 | TRBD2 | TRBV19
TGTGCCAGCAGCGGACAGGGGTTCTCACCCCTCCACTTT | CASSGQGFSPLHF | NA | TRBJ1-6 | TRBD1 | TRBV5-4
TGTGCCAGCAGCCAAGATACGGGGCGGGAGACCCAGTACTTC | CASSQDTGRETQYF | few | TRBJ2-5 | NA | TRBV3-1
TGTGCTAGTGGTTTGGTACTGACGACAGGCCGTGGTTATGAAAAACTGTTTTTT | CASGLVLTTGRGYEKLFF | many | TRBJ1-4 | NA | TRBV12-5
TGTGCCAGCAGCAAACTCGCAGGTCGACCATGCCCCCCAGATACGCAGTATTTT | CASSKLAGRPCPPDTQYF | NA | TRBJ2-3 | NA | TRBV21-1
TGTGCCAGCAGTTACAAACTAGAGGGCACCGACATTCAGTACTTC | CASSYKLEGTDIQYF | few | TRBJ2-4 | NA | TRBV6-2/TRBV6-3
TGTGCCAGCAGCTTCGCCTTGGGGGCGGGAGGAACAGATACGCAGTATTTT | CASSFALGAGGTDTQYF | NA | TRBJ2-3 | TRBD2 | TRBV5-4